This TCR beta chain is drawn from a study of CD8+ T cells in alopecia areata. The authors extracted RNA and reverse transcribed it into cDNA as the sequencing template. Sequencing was performed with immunoSEQ multiplex PCR; in TCRdb, only in-frame clones are kept and a portion is missing. The data contain about 250,000 clones, 60% of them singletons. Stated treatment: oral pan-JAK inhibitor, 5-10 mg twice daily. Study outcomes and limitations: Only one nonresponder was present, which leaves the link between baseline CD8+ expansion and response uncertain.

Concerning this clone itself: Its antigen is still unknown.

The input for sequencing was CD4+ T cells sorted from blood, taken at week 52, from a patient treated with tofacitinib. This sequence was found in a human donor with alopecia areata.

The CDR3 is CASSLSGGGRNYGYTF. The CDR3 DNA reads TGTGCCAGCAGCTTAAGCGGAGGGGGGAGAAACTATGGCTACACCTTC. The chain combines TRBV7-2 with TRBJ1-2, with a possible D match to TRBD1 (6 bases). Between the trimmed V and J ends, which lost 2 bases and 2 bases, there was a span of 15 bases. This CDR3 is 16 amino acids long. Germline V gene lookup returns CDR1 SGHTA and CDR2 FQGNSA.